This is a list of T cell receptor beta chains from one sample in a study of blood T cells in healthy people across ages. TCRdb re-called the 5' RACE reads with MiXCR, one entry per CDR3 protein. The table shows more than 1,400,000 distinct CDR3 sequences, with roughly 45% occurring only once. Sequencing was carried out using blood. The source is a woman under 30 in good health. Both conserved end residues are part of each CDR3.

V: TRBV3-1
CDR3: CASSQAPSGKTGELFF

V: TRBV7-2
CDR3: CASSRIKGLTYEQYF

V: TRBV6-5
CDR3: CASSPWTEIPRGTQYF

V: TRBV6-1
CDR3: CASSTVGREGYNSPLHF

V: TRBV15
CDR3: CATSRGLATNTGELFF

V: TRBV20-1
CDR3: CSARALGASEAFF

V: TRBV11-2
CDR3: CASSSNRGLAGPMGTYNEQFF

V: TRBV27
CDR3: CASSLPGSSYNSPLHF

V: TRBV20-1
CDR3: CSLGTSDTDTQYF

V: TRBV4-1
CDR3: CASTIWGGNTEAFF

V: TRBV14
CDR3: CASSPTGTTNYEQYF

V: TRBV18
CDR3: CASSPPKQGSNEQFF

V: TRBV28
CDR3: CASSSRGGTGTYEQYF

V: TRBV9
CDR3: CASSERDRVGYEQYF

V: TRBV24-1
CDR3: CATSVAGNDNNEQFF

V: TRBV11-2
CDR3: CASSFPSGGAEVADTQYF

V: TRBV21-1
CDR3: CASRGQPQHF

V: TRBV11-2
CDR3: CASSTSPTQYF

V: TRBV18
CDR3: CASSPPDLNTEAFF

V: TRBV2
CDR3: CASGGWVGEAFF

V: TRBV12-5
CDR3: CASGLAGSGNEQFF

V: TRBV20-1
CDR3: CSARDLSGGTGETQYF

V: TRBV6-1
CDR3: CASRMDSRQEQFF

V: TRBV5-5
CDR3: CASSLAGIGELFF

V: TRBV20-1
CDR3: CSATTGGETQYF

V: TRBV7-2
CDR3: CASSQGDRRRGGQFF